The 2 T cell receptor beta chains given below trace back to one sample, sequenced in a study of cytomegalovirus exposure and HLA in healthy donors. TCRdb's table, derived via immunoSEQ multiplex PCR, lists solely in-frame clones and lacks some. Of 300,000 to 400,000 clones in the sample, approximately 91% were seen once. Sequencing used PBMCs. These receptors were taken from a young man in good health and CMV-seronegative.

The chain links TRBV6-1 to TRBJ2-7; TRBD1 matches at 8 bases. The CDR3 sequence is 13 residues long. The V gene's germline CDR1 is MNHNS and CDR2 SASEGT. V lost 8 bases to trimming and J lost 2 bases; unmatched junction nucleotides: 5. The CDR3 coding sequence is TGTGCCAGCCTTGGACAGGGAGCCTACGAGCAGTACTTC. Protein: CASLGQGAYEQYF.

This chain links TRBV5-5 with TRBJ2-7, with D possibly being TRBD1 (6 bases). The V and J ends lost 2 bases and 3 bases respectively, with 15 bases between them. Germline V lookup: CDR1 SGHKS, CDR2 YYEKEE (reference sequence). There are 15 residues in the CDR3. CDR3 sequence: CASSFMPQGNYEQYF. The CDR3 region has the DNA TGTGCCAGCAGCTTCATGCCCCAGGGGAACTACGAGCAGTACTTC. The variable domain in full, with the rest retrieved from reference TRBV5-5 and TRBJ2-7, is DAGVTQSPTHLIKTRGQQVTLRCSPISGHKSVSWYQQVLGQGPQFIFQYYEKEERGRGNFPDRFSARQFPNYSSELNVNALLLGDSALYLCASSFMPQGNYEQYFGPGTRLTVT.